This is a list of T cell receptor beta chains from one sample in a study of long-term antiretroviral therapy in people with HIV. Sequenced by immunoSEQ multiplex PCR; TCRdb stores in-frame clones only, minus some. The sample contains over 15,000 clones, about 95% of which appear only once. Here the sequenced sample was unsorted PBMCs, taken roughly 10 years after starting antiretroviral therapy. Receptor source: a man aged 25 to 40 with HIV. CDR3s include the opening cysteine and the closing phenylalanine or tryptophan. Fields, in order: D gene, clone size, V gene, J gene, CDR3 protein, CDR3 DNA. D genes are given only for firm matches. The size entry is marked missing in some rows and otherwise reads once, few, many or a size class.

TRBD1	NA	TRBV5-6	TRBJ2-3	CASSKDRAQVDTQYF	TGTGCCAGCAGCAAGGACAGGGCCCAAGTCGATACGCAGTATTTT
NA	NA	TRBV19	TRBJ2-3	CASRLIGTPTDTQYF	TGTGCCAGTAGATTAATCGGGACCCCTACAGATACGCAGTATTTT
NA	NA	TRBV5-4	TRBJ1-1	CASSFKTGNTEAFF	TGTGCCAGCAGCTTCAAGACAGGGAACACTGAAGCTTTCTTT
NA	NA	TRBV5-4	TRBJ2-3	CASSLAGSTDTQYF	TGTGCCAGCAGCTTGGCGGGGAGCACAGATACGCAGTATTTT
TRBD1	NA	TRBV9	TRBJ2-4	CASSPGTGGDIQYF	TGTGCCAGCAGCCCAGGGACAGGGGGGGACATTCAGTACTTC
NA	NA	TRBV5-4	TRBJ1-2	CASSGGGYSNYGYTF	TGTGCCAGCAGCGGCGGCGGTTATTCTAACTATGGCTACACCTTC
TRBD1	once	TRBV28	TRBJ2-7	CASSHRGSYEQYF	TGTGCCAGCAGTCACAGGGGTTCCTACGAGCAGTACTTC
NA	NA	TRBV6-1	TRBJ1-5	CASGNSNQPQHF	TGTGCCAGCGGAAATAGCAATCAGCCCCAGCATTTT
NA	few	TRBV25-1	TRBJ1-5	CASSWGNQPQHF	TGTGCCAGCAGTTGGGGCAATCAGCCCCAGCATTTT
TRBD1	NA	TRBV10-3	TRBJ2-4	CATAKTGGIDIQYF	TGTGCCACCGCTAAAACAGGGGGCATCGACATTCAGTACTTC
TRBD1	NA	TRBV2	TRBJ1-2	CASIFSGTGGLGGYTF	TGTGCCAGCATCTTCTCGGGGACAGGGGGCCTAGGGGGCTACACCTTC
NA	NA	TRBV6-5	TRBJ2-2	CASSTYTGELFF	TGTGCCAGCAGTACCTACACCGGGGAGCTGTTTTTT